This is a list of T cell receptor beta chains from one sample in a study of blood T cell repertoires in COVID-19. Here immunoSEQ multiplex PCR was the method, and the copy in TCRdb shows in-frame clones only, minus some. The top ten clones hold 2% to 2.5% of a sample with 130,000 to 150,000 clones, around nine tenths of them seen once. The material sequenced was peripheral blood. Receptors originate from a human donor in a cohort sampled during active COVID-19. The CDR3 runs from the conserved cysteine through the conserved F or W. The order of the fields is V gene, J gene, CDR3 protein.

V: TRBV28; J: TRBJ1-5; CDR3: CASSLPHRRSLYQPQHF
V: TRBV5-1; J: TRBJ2-7; CDR3: CASSLDTGFYEQYF
V: TRBV11-2; J: TRBJ1-2; CDR3: CASSFQGAWGYTF
V: TRBV18; J: TRBJ1-5; CDR3: CASSPPEGSFANQPQHF
V: TRBV21-1; J: TRBJ2-5; CDR3: CASSKPERGNQETQYF
V: TRBV18; J: TRBJ1-5; CDR3: CASSPSVDQPQHF
V: TRBV27; J: TRBJ1-5; CDR3: CASSYLGQPQHF
V: TRBV28; J: TRBJ1-4; CDR3: CASSRVGPGNEKLFF
V: TRBV18; J: TRBJ1-6; CDR3: CASSDRDSLNSPLHF
V: TRBV4-1; J: TRBJ1-5; CDR3: CASSPGQGAPDLNSNQPQHF
V: TRBV11-3; J: TRBJ2-5; CDR3: CASSTTGLEGETQYF
V: TRBV6-4; J: TRBJ2-3; CDR3: CASSGLAGGTDTQYF
V: TRBV6-5; J: TRBJ1-1; CDR3: CASSYSGGVNTEAFF
V: TRBV28; J: TRBJ2-7; CDR3: CASSFSGLAGVIGEQYF
V: TRBV20-1; J: TRBJ1-2; CDR3: CSASELETGNYGYTF
V: TRBV11-3; J: TRBJ1-1; CDR3: CASTRGPLNTEAFF